This T cell receptor (beta chain) was identified during a study of T-cell memory formation after mild COVID-19. TCRdb redid the calling of the 5' RACE reads with MiXCR, one entry per CDR3 protein. The sample has roughly 200,000 distinct CDR3 sequences, just over 9.5% seen once. With respect to this clonotype: Antigen: not known.

The CDR3 has 13 amino acids. Germline V lookup: CDR1 SGHDT, CDR2 YYEEEE. V was trimmed by 2 bases and J by 2 bases, leaving 8 bases between them. Study-wide points: Those CD4+ clones that contracted were mainly in CM and EM (CD8+ ones in EMRA).

The chain combines TRBV5-6 with TRBJ2-7; no definite D call. This TCR derives from a young man who had mild COVID-19 (a few samples of this study predate the infection). Cell type and time point are not known. The sequenced sample consisted of PBMCs or a T cell subset sorted from them (not recorded which). The CDR3 is CASSFGSPYEQYF. CDR3 sequence (DNA): TGTGCCAGCAGCTTCGGAAGCCCCTACGAGCAGTACTTC.